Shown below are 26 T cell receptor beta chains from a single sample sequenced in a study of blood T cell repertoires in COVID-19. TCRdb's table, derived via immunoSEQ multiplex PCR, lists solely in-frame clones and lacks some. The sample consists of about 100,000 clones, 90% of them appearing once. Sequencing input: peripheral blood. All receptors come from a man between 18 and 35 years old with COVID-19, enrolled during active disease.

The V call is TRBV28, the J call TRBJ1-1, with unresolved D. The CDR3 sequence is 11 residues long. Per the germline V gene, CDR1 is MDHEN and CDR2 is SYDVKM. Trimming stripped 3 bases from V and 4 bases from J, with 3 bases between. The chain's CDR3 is CASSFLTEAFF. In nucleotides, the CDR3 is TGTGCCAGCAGTTTCCTCACTGAAGCTTTCTTT. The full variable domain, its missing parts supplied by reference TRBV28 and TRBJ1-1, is DVKVTQSSRYLVKRTGEKVFLECVQDMDHENMFWYRQDPGLGLRLIYFSYDVKMKEKGDIPEGYSVSREKKERFSLILESASTNQTSMYLCASSFLTEAFFGQGTRLTVV.

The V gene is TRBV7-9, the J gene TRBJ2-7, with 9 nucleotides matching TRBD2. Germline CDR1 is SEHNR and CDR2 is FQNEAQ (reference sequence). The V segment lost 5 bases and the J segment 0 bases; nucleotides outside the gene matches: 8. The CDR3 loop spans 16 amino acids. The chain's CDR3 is CASSQKAGGPSYEQYF. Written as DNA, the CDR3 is TGTGCCAGCAGCCAAAAAGCGGGAGGACCCTCCTACGAGCAGTACTTC.

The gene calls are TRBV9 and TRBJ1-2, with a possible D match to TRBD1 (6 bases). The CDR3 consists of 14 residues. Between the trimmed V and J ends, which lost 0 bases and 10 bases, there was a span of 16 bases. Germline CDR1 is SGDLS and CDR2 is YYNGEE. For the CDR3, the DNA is TGTGCCAGCAGCGTAGGGGCAGGGGTCCTCTACTACACCTTC. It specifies CASSVGAGVLYYTF.

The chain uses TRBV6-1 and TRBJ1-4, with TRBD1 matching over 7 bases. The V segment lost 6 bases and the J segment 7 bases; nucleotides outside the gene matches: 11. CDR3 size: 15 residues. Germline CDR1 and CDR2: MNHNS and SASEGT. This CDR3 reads CASRQNRGLGEKLFF. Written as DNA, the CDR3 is TGTGCCAGCAGGCAGAACAGGGGTTTGGGTGAAAAACTGTTTTTT.

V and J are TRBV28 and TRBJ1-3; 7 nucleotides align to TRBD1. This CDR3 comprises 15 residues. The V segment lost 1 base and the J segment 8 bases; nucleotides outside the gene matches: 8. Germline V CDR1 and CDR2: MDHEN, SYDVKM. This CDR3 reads CASSLFGQAFHTIYF. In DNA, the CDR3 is TGTGCCAGCAGTTTATTCGGACAGGCGTTCCACACCATATATTTT.

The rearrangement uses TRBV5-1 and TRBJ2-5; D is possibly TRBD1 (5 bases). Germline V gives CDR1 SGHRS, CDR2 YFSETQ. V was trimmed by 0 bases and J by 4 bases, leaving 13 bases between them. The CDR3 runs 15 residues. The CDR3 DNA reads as TGCGCCAGCAGCTTGGTTTCAGGGTTGGGAGAGACCCAGTACTTC. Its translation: CASSLVSGLGETQYF. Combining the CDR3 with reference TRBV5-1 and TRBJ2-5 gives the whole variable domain KAGVTQTPRYLIKTRGQQVTLSCSPISGHRSVSWYQQTPGQGLQFLFEYFSETQRNKGNFPGRFSGRQFSNSRSEMNVSTLELGDSALYLCASSLVSGLGETQYFGPGTRLLVL.

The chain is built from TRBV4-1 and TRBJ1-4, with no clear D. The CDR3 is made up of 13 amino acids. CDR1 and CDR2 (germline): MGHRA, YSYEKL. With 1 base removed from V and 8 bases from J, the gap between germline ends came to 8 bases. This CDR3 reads CASSQGPREKLFF. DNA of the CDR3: TGCGCCAGCAGCCAAGGTCCTAGGGAAAAACTGTTTTTT.

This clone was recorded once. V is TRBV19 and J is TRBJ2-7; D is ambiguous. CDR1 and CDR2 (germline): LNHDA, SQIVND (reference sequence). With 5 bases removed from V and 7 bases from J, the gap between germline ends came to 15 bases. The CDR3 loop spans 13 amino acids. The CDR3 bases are TGTGCCAGTAGTCCGGATGGGCGCTGGGAGCAGTACTTC. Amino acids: CASSPDGRWEQYF.

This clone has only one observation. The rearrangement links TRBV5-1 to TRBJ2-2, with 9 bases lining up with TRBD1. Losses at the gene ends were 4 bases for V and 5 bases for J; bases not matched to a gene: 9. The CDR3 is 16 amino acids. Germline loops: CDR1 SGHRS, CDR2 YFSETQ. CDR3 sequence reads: CASSLGTGRKTGELFF. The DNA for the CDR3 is TGCGCCAGCAGCCTGGGGACAGGGAGGAAGACCGGGGAGCTGTTTTTT.

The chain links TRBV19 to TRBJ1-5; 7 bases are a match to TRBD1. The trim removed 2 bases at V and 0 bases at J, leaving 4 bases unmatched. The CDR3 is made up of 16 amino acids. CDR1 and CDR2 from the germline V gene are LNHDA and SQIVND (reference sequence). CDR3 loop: CASSINRGNSNQPQHF. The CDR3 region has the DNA TGTGCCAGTAGTATAAACAGGGGCAATAGCAATCAGCCCCAGCATTTT.

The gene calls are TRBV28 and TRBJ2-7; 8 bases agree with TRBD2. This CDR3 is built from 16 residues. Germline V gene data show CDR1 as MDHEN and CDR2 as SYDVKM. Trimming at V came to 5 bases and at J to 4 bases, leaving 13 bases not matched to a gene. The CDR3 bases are TGTGCCAGCAGTCCCCTGTGGGGCGGGAGGAGGTACGAGCAGTACTTC. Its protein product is CASSPLWGGRRYEQYF.

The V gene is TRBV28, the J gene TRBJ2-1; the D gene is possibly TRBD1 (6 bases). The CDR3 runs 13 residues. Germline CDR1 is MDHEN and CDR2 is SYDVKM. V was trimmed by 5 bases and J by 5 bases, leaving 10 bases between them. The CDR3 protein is CASSPTGNNEQFF. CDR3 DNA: TGTGCCAGCAGTCCGACAGGTAACAATGAGCAGTTCTTC. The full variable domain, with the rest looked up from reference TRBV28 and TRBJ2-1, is DVKVTQSSRYLVKRTGEKVFLECVQDMDHENMFWYRQDPGLGLRLIYFSYDVKMKEKGDIPEGYSVSREKKERFSLILESASTNQTSMYLCASSPTGNNEQFFGPGTRLTVL.

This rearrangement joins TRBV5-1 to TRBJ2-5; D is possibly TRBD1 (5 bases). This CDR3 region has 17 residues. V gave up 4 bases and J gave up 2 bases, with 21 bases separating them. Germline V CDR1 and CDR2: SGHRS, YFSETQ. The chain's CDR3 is CASSIYHPGHRQETQYF. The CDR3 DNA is TGCGCCAGCAGCATTTACCACCCTGGACACCGACAAGAGACCCAGTACTTC. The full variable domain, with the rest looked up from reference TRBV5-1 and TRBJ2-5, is KAGVTQTPRYLIKTRGQQVTLSCSPISGHRSVSWYQQTPGQGLQFLFEYFSETQRNKGNFPGRFSGRQFSNSRSEMNVSTLELGDSALYLCASSIYHPGHRQETQYFGPGTRLLVL.

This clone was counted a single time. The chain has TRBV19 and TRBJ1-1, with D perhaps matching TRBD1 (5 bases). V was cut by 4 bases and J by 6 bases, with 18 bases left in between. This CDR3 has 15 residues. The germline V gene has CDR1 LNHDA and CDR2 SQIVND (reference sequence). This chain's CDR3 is CASSTPGDPLSEAFF. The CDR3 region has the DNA TGTGCCAGTAGTACCCCGGGGGACCCCCTTTCTGAAGCTTTCTTT.

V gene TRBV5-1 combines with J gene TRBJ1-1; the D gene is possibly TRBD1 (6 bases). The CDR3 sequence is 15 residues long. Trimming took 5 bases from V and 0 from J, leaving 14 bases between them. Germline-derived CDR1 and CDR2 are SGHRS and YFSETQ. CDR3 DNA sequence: TGCGCCAGCAGGTCGGACAGCATGTTGAACACTGAAGCTTTCTTT. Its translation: CASRSDSMLNTEAFF.

CDR3 in amino acids: CASSPSGDTQYF. DNA for the CDR3: TGTGCCAGCAGTCCCTCGGGAGATACGCAGTATTTT. The gene calls are TRBV9 and TRBJ2-3, with D uncertain. Germline-derived CDR1 and CDR2 are SGDLS and YYNGEE. The CDR3 spans 12 residues. Trimming pared 5 bases from V and 5 bases from J, leaving 9 bases between. The variable domain in full, with the rest retrieved from reference TRBV9 and TRBJ2-3, is DSGVTQTPKHLITATGQRVTLRCSPRSGDLSVYWYQQSLDQGLQFLIQYYNGEERAKGNILERFSAQQFPDLHSELNLSSLELGDSALYFCASSPSGDTQYFGPGTRLTVL.

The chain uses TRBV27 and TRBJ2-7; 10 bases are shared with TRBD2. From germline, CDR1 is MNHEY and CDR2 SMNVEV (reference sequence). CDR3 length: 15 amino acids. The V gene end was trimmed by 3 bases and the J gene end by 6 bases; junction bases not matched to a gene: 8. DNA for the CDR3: TGTGCCAGCAGTTTCGGGTCTAGCGGGAGTGCCGAGCAGTACTTC. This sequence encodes CASSFGSSGSAEQYF.

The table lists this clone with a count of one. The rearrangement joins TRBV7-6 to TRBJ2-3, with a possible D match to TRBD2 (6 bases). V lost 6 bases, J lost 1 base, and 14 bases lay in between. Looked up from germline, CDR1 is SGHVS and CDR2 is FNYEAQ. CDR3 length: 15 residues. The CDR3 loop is CASSLGSGRTDTQYF. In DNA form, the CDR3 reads TGTGCCAGCAGTTTGGGTAGCGGACGCACAGATACGCAGTATTTT.

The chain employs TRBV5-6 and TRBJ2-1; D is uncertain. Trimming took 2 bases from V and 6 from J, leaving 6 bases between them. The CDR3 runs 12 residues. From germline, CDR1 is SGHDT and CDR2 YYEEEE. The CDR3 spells CASSFGLNEQFF. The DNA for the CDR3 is TGTGCCAGCAGCTTTGGGCTCAATGAGCAGTTCTTC.

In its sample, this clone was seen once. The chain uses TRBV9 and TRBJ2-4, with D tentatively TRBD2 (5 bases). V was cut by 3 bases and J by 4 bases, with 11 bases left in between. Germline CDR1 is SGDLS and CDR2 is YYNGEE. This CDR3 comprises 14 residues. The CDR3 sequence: CASSGGSVKNIQYF. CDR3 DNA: TGTGCCAGCAGCGGAGGGTCTGTGAAAAACATTCAGTACTTC.

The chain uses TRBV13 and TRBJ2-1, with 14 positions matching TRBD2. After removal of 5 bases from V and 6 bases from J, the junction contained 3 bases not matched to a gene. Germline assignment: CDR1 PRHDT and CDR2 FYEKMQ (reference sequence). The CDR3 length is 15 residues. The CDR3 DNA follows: TGTGCCAGCAGCACGACTAGCGGGAGGGCCAATGAGCAGTTCTTC. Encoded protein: CASSTTSGRANEQFF.

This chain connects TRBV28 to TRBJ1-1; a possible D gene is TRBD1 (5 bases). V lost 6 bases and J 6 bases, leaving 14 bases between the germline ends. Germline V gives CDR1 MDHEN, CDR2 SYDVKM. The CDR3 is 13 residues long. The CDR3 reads CASSDPGESEAFF. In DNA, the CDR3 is TGTGCCAGCAGCGACCCGGGGGAGTCTGAAGCTTTCTTT.

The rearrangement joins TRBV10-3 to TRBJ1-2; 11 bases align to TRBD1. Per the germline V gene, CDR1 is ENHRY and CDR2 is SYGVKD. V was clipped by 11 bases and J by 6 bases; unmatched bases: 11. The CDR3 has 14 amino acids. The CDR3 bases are TGTGCCGTGAGGGGACAGGGGGAAGGAGATGGCTACACCTTC. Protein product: CAVRGQGEGDGYTF.

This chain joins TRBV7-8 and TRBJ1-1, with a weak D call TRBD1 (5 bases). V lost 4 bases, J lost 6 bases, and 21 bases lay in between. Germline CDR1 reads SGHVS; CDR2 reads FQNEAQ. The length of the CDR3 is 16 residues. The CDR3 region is CASSWRGGGKDPEAFF. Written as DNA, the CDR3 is TGTGCCAGCAGCTGGCGGGGCGGCGGCAAGGACCCTGAAGCTTTCTTT.

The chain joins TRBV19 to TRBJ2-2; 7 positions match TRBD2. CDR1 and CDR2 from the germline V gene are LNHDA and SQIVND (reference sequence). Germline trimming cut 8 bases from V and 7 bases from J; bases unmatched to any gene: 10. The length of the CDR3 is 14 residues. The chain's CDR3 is CASQTSSWVGELFF. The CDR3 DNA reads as TGTGCCAGTCAGACTAGCTCCTGGGTCGGGGAGCTGTTTTTT. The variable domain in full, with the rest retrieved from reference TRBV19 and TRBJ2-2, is DGGITQSPKYLFRKEGQNVTLSCEQNLNHDAMYWYRQDPGQGLRLIYYSQIVNDFQKGDIAEGYSVSREKKESFPLTVTSAQKNPTAFYLCASQTSSWVGELFFGEGSRLTVL.

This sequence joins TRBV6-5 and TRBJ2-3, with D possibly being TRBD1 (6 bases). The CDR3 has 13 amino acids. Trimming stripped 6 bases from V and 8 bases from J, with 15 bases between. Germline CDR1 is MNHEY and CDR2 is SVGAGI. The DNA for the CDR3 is TGTGCCAGCAGCTCAGGGGTAGGCGGTACGCAGTATTTT. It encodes CASSSGVGGTQYF.